The entry that follows covers one T cell receptor (beta chain) sequence. Its antigen is not known. The data were produced by immunoSEQ multiplex PCR, yet TCRdb's version contains in-frame clones alone and is incomplete. Found here are about 40,000 clones, around 84% of them singletons; the top ten hold 3.5%. The sample comes from a study of T cells in localized non-small cell lung cancer. Overall study findings and caveats: Appearances in adjacent lung were noted for a median approximately 50 of the top 100 tumor clones. Sequencing, confined to only one tumor region, leaves heterogeneity possible. Overall survival was longer when the density of T cells in the blood was higher.

The TCR was taken from a man between 18 and 49 years old with stage I lung adenocarcinoma. This sample comprised peripheral blood, obtained before any cancer treatment.

The CDR3 DNA sequence: TGTGCTAGTGGTTCGGGACAGGGACCTACGCAGTATTTT. It translates to CASGSGQGPTQYF. The chain carries TRBV12-5 and TRBJ2-3, with 9 positions matching TRBD1. The J segment lost 8 bases and the V segment lost 4 bases, leaving 4 bases of the junction unmatched. The germline V gene has CDR1 LGHNT and CDR2 FRNRAP. The CDR3 totals 13 residues.